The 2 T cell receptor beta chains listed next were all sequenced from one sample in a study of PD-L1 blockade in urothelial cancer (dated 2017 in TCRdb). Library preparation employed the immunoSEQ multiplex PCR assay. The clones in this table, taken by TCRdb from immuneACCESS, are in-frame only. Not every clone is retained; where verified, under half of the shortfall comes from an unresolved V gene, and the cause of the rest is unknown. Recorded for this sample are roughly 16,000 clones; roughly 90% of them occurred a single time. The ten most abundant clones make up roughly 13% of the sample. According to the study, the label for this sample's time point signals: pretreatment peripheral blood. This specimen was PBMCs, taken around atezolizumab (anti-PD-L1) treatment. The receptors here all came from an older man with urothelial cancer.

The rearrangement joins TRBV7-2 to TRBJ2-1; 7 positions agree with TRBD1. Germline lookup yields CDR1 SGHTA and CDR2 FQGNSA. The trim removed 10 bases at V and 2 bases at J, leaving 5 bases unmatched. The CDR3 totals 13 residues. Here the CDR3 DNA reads TGTGCCACCCACGGGACAGCCTACAATGAGCAGTTCTTC. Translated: CATHGTAYNEQFF.

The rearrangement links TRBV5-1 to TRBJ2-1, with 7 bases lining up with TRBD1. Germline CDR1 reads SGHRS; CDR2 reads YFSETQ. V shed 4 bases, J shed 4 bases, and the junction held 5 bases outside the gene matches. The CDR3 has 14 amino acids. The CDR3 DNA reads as TGCGCCAGCAGCCCCGGGACAGAATACAATGAGCAGTTCTTC. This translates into CASSPGTEYNEQFF. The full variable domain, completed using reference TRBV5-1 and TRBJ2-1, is KAGVTQTPRYLIKTRGQQVTLSCSPISGHRSVSWYQQTPGQGLQFLFEYFSETQRNKGNFPGRFSGRQFSNSRSEMNVSTLELGDSALYLCASSPGTEYNEQFFGPGTRLTVL.